This TCR beta chain was sequenced for a study of regulatory T cells in long-lasting Graves disease. In building TCR beta libraries, iRepertoire HTBI primers were used together with Arm-PCR of CDR3 regions. Per the original methods: Identification across samples found fewer than 65 TRBV and approximately 15 TRBJ segments. TCRdb reprocessed the multiplex PCR reads with MiXCR, giving one entry per CDR3 protein. The V and J calls come from TCRdb's annotation, not from the publication. The sample lists hundreds of thousands of distinct CDR3 sequences, roughly 16% occurring once. The germline V gene has CDR1 PRHDT and CDR2 FYEKMQ (reference sequence). The CDR3 runs 17 residues. V was pared by 4 bases and J by 5 bases, with 7 bases of the junction left unmatched. Time point: newly diagnosed GD, antithyroid drugs for less than 3 months. There was RNA extracted from PBMCs, and the TCR library was made from it.

This clonotype was seen a handful of times. This TCR came from a female donor with Graves disease. The input for sequencing was peripheral blood mononuclear cells (PBMCs), taken at new diagnosis, from a patient treated with antithyroid drugs. The genes are TRBV13 and TRBJ2-2; 13 bases fit TRBD2. CDR3 coding DNA: TGTGCCAGCAGCTCGCCGGGACTAGCGGGAAATACCGGGGAGCTGTTTTTT. Residues: CASSSPGLAGNTGELFF.